This TCR beta chain originates from a study of blood T cell repertoires in COVID-19. Study-wide context: Researchers got acute and convalescent COVID-19 samples from the United States, Italy and Spain. Nucleic acid was either cDNA or gDNA, and it came from T cells, B-cell-depleted T cells, or PBMCs.

In its sample, this clone was seen a few times. In the original analysis: Estimates of nucleated cell counts were drawn from the amplification of reference gene primers. TCRdb keeps only in-frame clones here, not all; method: immunoSEQ multiplex PCR. That table furnishes V, J and clone size, whereas the DNA furnished D and trimming. The sample holds roughly 160,000 clones, about 74% seen once. V was pared by 4 bases and J by 2 bases, with 11 bases between. The germline V gene has CDR1 SGHTA and CDR2 FQGTGA. This CDR3 region has 15 residues. The chain uses TRBV7-3 and TRBJ2-2; a possible D gene is TRBD2 (6 bases). Sequencing input: peripheral blood. This receptor was obtained from a woman older than 75 with acute or convalescent COVID-19. The CDR3 region is CASSSDYLNTGELFF. The CDR3 DNA is TGTGCCAGCAGCTCGGACTACTTAAACACCGGGGAGCTGTTTTTT. Complete variable domain (other parts from reference TRBV7-3 and TRBJ2-2): GAGVSQTPSNKVTEKGKYVELRCDPISGHTALYWYRQSLGQGPEFLIYFQGTGAADDSGLPNDRFFAVRPEGSVSTLKIQRTERGDSAVYLCASSSDYLNTGELFFGEGSRLTVL.